These 30 T cell receptor beta chains share one sample of origin, sequenced in a study of blood T cell repertoires in COVID-19 (dated by TCRdb to the early 2020s). Library creation used the immunoSEQ multiplex PCR assay. The source is immuneACCESS, and TCRdb retained only in-frame sequences with V and J called. Part of the clones is not carried over; for the studies checked, unresolved V genes explain less than half of this, and the remainder is unexplained. This sample has roughly 76,000 clones in its table, and around 89% of those were observed once. Roughly 1.2% of the sample is held by the ten biggest clonotypes. Sequenced material: PBMCs or T cells enriched from blood (not recorded which). All receptors come from a woman aged 45-65 years with acute COVID-19.

The gene calls are TRBV24-1 and TRBJ2-2; D remains ambiguous. This CDR3 has 18 amino acids. With 1 base removed from V and 2 bases from J, the gap between germline ends came to 16 bases. Germline V gene lookup returns CDR1 KGHDR and CDR2 SFDVKD. CDR3 region: CATSDFVGKLTNTGELFF. In DNA form, the CDR3 reads TGTGCCACCAGTGATTTTGTCGGAAAGCTGACTAACACCGGGGAGCTGTTTTTT.

This rearrangement joins TRBV7-9 to TRBJ1-3; perhaps TRBD1 as D (5 bases). The V gene lost 5 bases and the J gene lost 0 bases, with 14 bases spanning the gap. This CDR3 region has 16 residues. Germline CDR1 SEHNR, CDR2 FQNEAQ (reference sequence). CDR3 in DNA: TGTGCCAGCAGCGCCAGAACAGGCAGCTCTGGAAACACCATATATTTT. Translating gives CASSARTGSSGNTIYF.

CDR3 region: CATSRGKAGAPASEQFF. In DNA, the CDR3 is TGTGCCACCAGCAGAGGTAAAGCGGGAGCCCCCGCCAGTGAGCAGTTCTTC. V usage is TRBV15 and J usage is TRBJ2-1; 8 positions match TRBD2. CDR1 is LNHNV and CDR2 is YYDKDF in the germline V gene (reference sequence). The trim removed 1 base at V and 9 bases at J, leaving 14 bases unmatched. The CDR3 is 17 amino acids.

The V gene is TRBV5-6, the J gene TRBJ1-2; D might be TRBD1 (6 bases). Trimming cost V 3 bases and J 4 bases, with 16 bases left between them. The CDR3 has 15 amino acids. Germline assignment: CDR1 SGHDT and CDR2 YYEEEE. The DNA for the CDR3 is TGTGCCAGCAGCTCCCCTGACAGGATTGGCTATGGCTACACCTTC. Residues: CASSSPDRIGYGYTF.

As DNA, the CDR3 is TGTGCCAGCAGAACAGGGGCGGGCGGCTACACCTTC. Protein product: CASRTGAGGYTF. The chain joins TRBV11-2 to TRBJ1-2; 7 bases line up with TRBD1. This CDR3 has 12 amino acids. The J segment lost 8 bases and the V segment lost 6 bases, leaving 6 bases of the junction unmatched. From germline, CDR1 is SGHAT and CDR2 FQNNGV.

The J gene is TRBJ1-5, the V gene TRBV7-9, with 10 positions matching TRBD1. The CDR3 runs 18 residues. J lost 2 bases, V lost 1 base, and 8 bases had no gene match. CDR1 and CDR2 from the germline V gene are SEHNR and FQNEAQ (reference sequence). The CDR3 sequence: CASSLVFGQGVGNQPQHF. The CDR3 DNA sequence: TGTGCCAGCAGCTTAGTGTTTGGACAGGGGGTTGGCAATCAGCCCCAGCATTTT.

The V call is TRBV12-3 or TRBV12-4, the J call TRBJ1-1; 10 bases match TRBD1. This CDR3 is built from 13 residues. With 5 bases clipped from V and 4 bases from J, the junction kept 1 base outside the gene matches. CDR3 in amino acids: CASSRQGATEAFF. CDR3 sequence (DNA): TGTGCCAGCAGTAGACAGGGGGCCACTGAAGCTTTCTTT.

The chain couples TRBV4-2 to TRBJ1-1, with 9 positions matching TRBD1. Germline loops: CDR1 LGHNA, CDR2 YNFKEQ. CDR3 length equals 16 residues. The V segment lost 0 bases and the J segment 9 bases; nucleotides outside the gene matches: 11. Written as DNA, the CDR3 is TGTGCCAGCAGCCAAGAAGGGACAGGGCCCGCTTACAAAGCTTTCTTT. It specifies CASSQEGTGPAYKAFF.

The chain employs TRBV7-9 and TRBJ1-1; D unresolved. The CDR3 extends over 14 amino acids. The V gene lost 11 bases and the J gene lost 0 bases, with 16 bases spanning the gap. In germline, CDR1 is SEHNR, CDR2 FQNEAQ (reference sequence). CDR3 nucleotide sequence: TGTGCCGTCGCCCCGCGCTTCATGAACACTGAAGCTTTCTTT. It codes for CAVAPRFMNTEAFF.

The V gene is TRBV29-1, the J gene TRBJ2-1; a possible D gene is TRBD2 (5 bases). CDR1 is SQVTM, CDR2 ANQGSEA, per germline. This CDR3 has 14 amino acids. V gave up 7 bases and J gave up 8 bases, with 21 bases separating them. CDR3 sequence reads: CSAVVPNGIDEQFF. CDR3 nucleotides: TGCAGCGCAGTTGTACCCAACGGGATCGATGAGCAGTTCTTC.

The chain links TRBV2 to TRBJ2-2; maybe TRBD1 (8 bases). The CDR3 is made up of 18 amino acids. Looked up from germline, CDR1 is SNHLY and CDR2 is FYNNEI. Trimming removed 2 bases at V and 8 bases at J, with 24 bases between. The CDR3 region has the DNA TGTGCCAGCAGTGAATATGGGAGGACAGGGACTACTTTGGGGGAGCTGTTTTTT. Amino acid sequence: CASSEYGRTGTTLGELFF.

The chain links TRBV7-9 to TRBJ2-7, with 9 bases aligning to TRBD2. The germline gives CDR1 SEHNR, CDR2 FQNEAQ (reference sequence). The CDR3 loop spans 17 amino acids. J gave up 2 bases and V 1 base, and 9 bases lay outside the gene matches. The CDR3 bases are TGTGCCAGCAGCTTAGAGTCTGGGGTAGCGGGGGCCTACGAGCAGTACTTC. Amino acids: CASSLESGVAGAYEQYF.

The chain links TRBV7-3 to TRBJ2-1; the D gene is possibly TRBD2 (5 bases). The V gene lost 6 bases and the J gene lost 0 bases, with 15 bases spanning the gap. CDR3 length: 16 amino acids. The germline V gene has CDR1 SGHTA and CDR2 FQGTGA. The CDR3 here is CASSADGGSSYNEQFF. The CDR3 region has the DNA TGTGCCAGCAGTGCGGACGGTGGGAGCTCCTACAATGAGCAGTTCTTC.

The J gene is TRBJ2-1, the V gene TRBV5-1; possible D gene TRBD2, 5 bases. This CDR3 contains 16 residues. Germline lookup yields CDR1 SGHRS and CDR2 YFSETQ. V was cut by 4 bases and J by 0 bases, with 14 bases left in between. As DNA, the CDR3 is TGCGCCAGCAGCCCTTCAGCGGATAGCTCCTACAATGAGCAGTTCTTC. Protein product: CASSPSADSSYNEQFF.

This chain links TRBV30 with TRBJ2-5, with D maybe TRBD2 (5 bases). The CDR3 is 13 amino acids. The V and J ends lost 4 bases and 2 bases respectively, with 11 bases between them. Per germline, CDR1 GTSNPN and CDR2 SVGIG (reference sequence). The CDR3 spells CAWTGLSQETQYF. Written as DNA, the CDR3 is TGTGCCTGGACCGGACTTTCGCAAGAGACCCAGTACTTC. Filled out from reference TRBV30 and TRBJ2-5, the complete variable domain reads SQTIHQWPATLVQPVGSPLSLECTVEGTSNPNLYWYRQAAGRGLQLLFYSVGIGQISSEVPQNLSASRPQDRQFILSSKKLLLSDSGFYLCAWTGLSQETQYFGPGTRLLVL.

The chain links TRBV7-9 to TRBJ1-2; D uncertain. The CDR3 has 14 amino acids. V dropped 2 bases and J dropped 3 bases, with 10 bases sitting between them. In germline, CDR1 is SEHNR, CDR2 FQNEAQ (reference sequence). DNA for the CDR3: TGTGCCAGCAGCTTAAGCCCGGTAGACTATGGCTACACCTTC. It is translated as CASSLSPVDYGYTF.

The chain employs TRBV5-1 and TRBJ2-7; 10 nucleotides line up with TRBD1. The trim removed 1 base at V and 6 bases at J, leaving 10 bases unmatched. Germline loops: CDR1 SGHRS, CDR2 YFSETQ. The CDR3 covers 16 residues. In nucleotides, the CDR3 is TGCGCCAGCAGCTTGCGGTCGACAGGGGGCTACAGCGAGCAGTACTTC. Translating it yields CASSLRSTGGYSEQYF.

V gene TRBV13 combines with J gene TRBJ2-4; 9 bases align to TRBD2. Germline V gene sequence: CDR1 PRHDT, CDR2 FYEKMQ (reference sequence). The V and J ends lost 3 bases and 1 base, in that order; junction bases with no gene match: 4. This CDR3 has 16 residues. In nucleotides, the CDR3 is TGTGCCAGCAGCTTTAGAGCGGGAGGCGCCAAAAACATTCAGTACTTC. Its protein product is CASSFRAGGAKNIQYF.

This clone was detected a few times. V gene TRBV9 combines with J gene TRBJ1-1; no definite D call. The CDR3 extends over 14 amino acids. The germline CDR1 and CDR2 sequences are SGDLS and YYNGEE. The ends were cut back, 0 bases at V and 1 base at J, with 7 bases in the middle. The CDR3 loop is CASSVAGGNTEAFF. In DNA, the CDR3 is TGTGCCAGCAGCGTAGCTGGCGGGAACACTGAAGCTTTCTTT.

This clone is a singleton in its sample. The V call is TRBV30, the J call TRBJ1-1; 11 bases are a match to TRBD1. V shed 3 bases and J 3 bases; nucleotides not matched to a gene: 6. The CDR3 has 15 amino acids. CDR1 is GTSNPN, CDR2 SVGIG, per germline (reference sequence). The CDR3 is CAWSRWDRGDTEAFF. The CDR3 DNA reads TGTGCCTGGAGCCGTTGGGACAGGGGGGACACTGAAGCTTTCTTT.

This sequence joins TRBV6-5 and TRBJ2-5; D might be TRBD2 (6 bases). CDR3 length: 14 residues. The V and J ends lost 5 bases and 7 bases respectively, with 17 bases between them. The germline CDR1 and CDR2 sequences are MNHEY and SVGAGI. CDR3 region: CASSPALREATQYF. The DNA of the CDR3 is TGTGCCAGCAGTCCGGCCCTTAGGGAGGCGACCCAGTACTTC.

This chain connects TRBV6-6 to TRBJ2-5, with 7 bases aligning to TRBD1. Per the germline V gene, CDR1 is MNHNY and CDR2 is SVGAGI (reference sequence). The CDR3 runs 14 residues. With V trimmed by 8 bases and J by 3 bases, 9 bases remained unmatched. The CDR3 DNA sequence: TGTGCCAGCGCCGACAGGGCATGGAAAGAGACCCAGTACTTC. Protein: CASADRAWKETQYF.

The chain joins TRBV27 to TRBJ2-1; 7 bases are shared with TRBD2. With V trimmed by 6 bases and J by 5 bases, 10 bases remained unmatched. This CDR3 comprises 15 residues. Per the germline V gene, CDR1 is MNHEY and CDR2 is SMNVEV (reference sequence). The CDR3 nucleotides read TGTGCCAGCAGGCCCAGCGGGACCTGGGACAATGAGCAGTTCTTC. Protein sequence: CASRPSGTWDNEQFF.

This chain connects TRBV30 to TRBJ2-3; 10 bases line up with TRBD2. Per germline, CDR1 GTSNPN and CDR2 SVGIG (reference sequence). This CDR3 is built from 15 residues. V gave up 2 bases and J gave up 3 bases; unmatched junction bases: 5. The DNA for the CDR3 is TGTGCCTGGAGTACTAGCGGGACTGTGACAGATACGCAGTATTTT. It yields the protein CAWSTSGTVTDTQYF.

This clone was observed once. The chain is built from TRBV6-5 and TRBJ2-2; 8 nucleotides match TRBD2. CDR3 length: 13 residues. Germline CDR1 reads MNHEY; CDR2 reads SVGAGI. V trimming: 6 bases; J trimming: 8 bases; junction bases outside the gene matches: 5. CDR3 loop: CASSQREMGELFF. Here the CDR3 DNA reads TGTGCCAGCAGCCAGCGGGAGATGGGGGAGCTGTTTTTT.

The chain combines TRBV18 with TRBJ2-7, with 9 bases matching TRBD1. V shed 4 bases, J shed 4 bases, and the junction held 8 bases outside the gene matches. Per the germline V gene, CDR1 is KGHSH and CDR2 is LQKENI. This CDR3 contains 15 residues. This CDR3 is CASSLSGTGRYEQYF. Written as DNA, the CDR3 is TGTGCCAGCTCACTTTCTGGGACAGGGAGGTACGAGCAGTACTTC.

This chain uses TRBV10-1 with TRBJ2-2, with unresolved D. Trimming removed 6 bases at V and 8 bases at J, with 10 bases between. CDR1 and CDR2 (germline): WNHNN, SYGVQD (reference sequence). This CDR3 is built from 12 residues. CDR3 region: CASSYNRGELFF. The CDR3 DNA is TGCGCCAGCAGCTATAATCGGGGGGAGCTGTTTTTT.

In regard to this clone: One end of the junction fails to match germline, which may point to a read error. The chain is built from TRBV6-1 and TRBJ2-7; TRBD1 aligns across 8 bases. CDR3 size: 16 residues. The germline V gene has CDR1 MNHNS and CDR2 SASEGT. The CDR3 nucleotides are TGTGCCAGCAGTGAAGGTGGGACAGGACATATCTACGGGCAGTACTTC. It codes for CASSEGGTGHIYGQYF.

This chain uses TRBV30 with TRBJ2-7; the match to TRBD2 covers 10 bases. After removal of 3 bases from V and 1 base from J, the junction contained 3 bases not matched to a gene. The CDR3 is 14 residues long. Per germline, CDR1 GTSNPN and CDR2 SVGIG (reference sequence). CDR3 bases: TGTGCCTGGAGCGGGACTAGCGTTTCCTACGAGCAGTACTTC. As protein: CAWSGTSVSYEQYF.

The CDR3 loop reads CAWEPNRGGQPQHF. The CDR3 region has the DNA TGTGCCTGGGAGCCTAACAGGGGTGGTCAGCCCCAGCATTTT. The chain carries TRBV30 and TRBJ1-5, with 7 bases lining up with TRBD1. V was clipped by 5 bases and J by 6 bases; unmatched bases: 10. The V gene's germline CDR1 is GTSNPN and CDR2 SVGIG (reference sequence). The CDR3 is made up of 14 amino acids.